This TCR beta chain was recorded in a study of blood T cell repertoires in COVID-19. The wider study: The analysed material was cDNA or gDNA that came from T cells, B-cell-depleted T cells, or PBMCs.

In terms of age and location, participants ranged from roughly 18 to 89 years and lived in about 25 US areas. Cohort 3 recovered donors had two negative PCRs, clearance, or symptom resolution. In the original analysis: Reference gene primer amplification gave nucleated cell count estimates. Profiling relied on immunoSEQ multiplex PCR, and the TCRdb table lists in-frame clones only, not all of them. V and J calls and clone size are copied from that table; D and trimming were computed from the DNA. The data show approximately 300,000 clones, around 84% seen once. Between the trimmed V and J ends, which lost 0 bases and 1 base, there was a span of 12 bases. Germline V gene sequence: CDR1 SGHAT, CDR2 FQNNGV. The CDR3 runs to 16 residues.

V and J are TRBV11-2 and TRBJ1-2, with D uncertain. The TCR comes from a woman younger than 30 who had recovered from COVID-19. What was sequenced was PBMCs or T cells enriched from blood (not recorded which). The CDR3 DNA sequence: TGTGCCAGCAGCTTAGATAGGCGGTTAAATAACTATGGCTACACCTTC. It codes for CASSLDRRLNNYGYTF.